The entry that follows covers one TCR beta chain sequence. The sample holds many counts of this clonotype. It lacks a known antigen. Base quality data are lacking; no much larger clone is found one base away. This specimen belongs to a study of lung T cells in sarcoidosis with Löfgren's syndrome (dated by TCRdb to the late 2010s). In terms of the full investigation: Sarcoidosis was characterized as a granulomatous disease that mainly affects the lungs and features an accumulation of CD4+ T cells in bronchoalveolar lavage fluid. The repertoire analyses focused on Löfgren's syndrome patients.

On the study overall, not on this receptor specifically: Analysis of alphabeta pairing showed that TRAV12-1 paired preferentially with TRBV2, and the TCRs formed by this pairing showed CDR3 homology. Recognition of a sarcoidosis-associated antigen was only suggested; the antigen itself remained putative and unidentified. TRAV12-1 and TRBV2 were reported as the most expanded V gene segments in Löfgren's syndrome patients compared with control subjects. CDR3 motifs in TRAV12-1 and TRBV2 were reported to be shared across several Lofgren's syndrome patients, which suggests public CD4+ TCR repertoires.

CDR1 and CDR2, per the germline V gene, are SGHDT and YYEEEE. Relative to germline, V is 5 bases shorter and J is 3 bases shorter, with 11 bases between their ends. The CDR3 runs 13 amino acids, cysteine and phenylalanine included. Only the CDR3 DNA stays, 39 bases, in frame from base 1. The sequencer listed for this sample is Illumina MiSeq. In TCRdb, the public reads were trimmed at Q25 with fastp and aligned with MiXCR, with productive beta chains retained. Each entry merges the rows of one CDR3 protein and shows their most common DNA and genes. In this sample the table shows 9,400 or so distinct CDR3 sequences, approximately 20% of which occur a single time. The top ten clonotypes cover about 7% of the sample. TCR repertoires were profiled from CD4+ T cells obtained by bronchoalveolar lavage.

Sequencing was done on a sample of CD4+ T cells from bronchoalveolar lavage. The V and J segments used are TRBV5-6 and TRBJ1-2; TRBD1 is possibly the D segment (5 matching bases). This receptor was identified in a human donor with sarcoidosis (Löfgren's syndrome or another form), or a control subject (not recorded which). The CDR3 region: CASSSTDYYGYTF. In nucleotide form, the sequence is TGTGCCAGCAGTTCGACAGATTACTATGGCTACACCTTC.